Sequencing of this T cell receptor beta chain was carried out in a study of cytomegalovirus exposure and HLA in healthy donors. Germline-derived CDR1 and CDR2 are SGHTS and YDEGEE. The CDR3 runs to 14 residues. With 4 bases clipped from V and 7 bases from J, the junction kept 9 bases outside the gene matches. The assay was immunoSEQ multiplex PCR, and TCRdb's table has in-frame clones only and misses some. The repertoire has around 150,000 clones, almost 85% of them found once; the top ten carry less than 35%. The sequenced material came from PBMCs. The chain is built from TRBV5-8 and TRBJ2-7; TRBD2 aligns across 9 bases. The TCR comes from a man aged 25 to 40 in good health and CMV-seropositive. The CDR3 nucleotides are TGTGCCAGCAGCCAGACTAGCGGTCTGCTTGAGCAGTACTTC. This gives the protein CASSQTSGLLEQYF.